The 17 T cell receptor beta chains below were found in one sample sequenced in a study of Ad26.COV2.S vaccination and SARS-CoV-2 variants. Clones were read by immunoSEQ multiplex PCR, and TCRdb kept only the in-frame ones, dropping some. The sample includes fewer than 500,000 clones, about 90% of them seen just once. The treatment here: around 19 received Ad26.COV2.S at low or high dose, single or two shots; about five received placebo; per-sample allocation not given. Day 63 after the first vaccine or placebo injection was the time point for sampling. Here the sequenced sample was peripheral blood, taken in a trial of Ad26.COV2.S vaccine versus placebo. The receptor source for this set is a person aged 18 to 65 who received the Ad26.COV2.S COVID-19 vaccine or a placebo.

The J gene is TRBJ1-2, the V gene TRBV6-1, with D unclear. V lost 2 bases and J 7 bases, leaving 11 bases between the germline ends. Germline V lookup: CDR1 MNHNS, CDR2 SASEGT. The CDR3 contains 13 residues. The CDR3 sequence: CASSEFWGGGYTF. The DNA for the CDR3 is TGTGCCAGCAGTGAATTTTGGGGAGGTGGCTACACCTTC.

V and J are TRBV28 and TRBJ2-1, with D possibly matching TRBD1 (5 bases). This CDR3 contains 13 residues. The germline V and J ends were trimmed by 7 bases and 5 bases, with 12 bases remaining between them. Looked up from germline, CDR1 is MDHEN and CDR2 is SYDVKM. DNA of the CDR3: TGTGCCAGCACGAGACAGAGACACAATGAGCAGTTCTTC. Encoded protein: CASTRQRHNEQFF.

The genes are TRBV28 and TRBJ1-4; D is perhaps TRBD1 (6 bases). Trimming removed 11 bases from V and 8 bases from J, with 15 bases in between. This CDR3 has 12 residues. CDR1 MDHEN and CDR2 SYDVKM come from the germline V gene. The CDR3 DNA follows: TGTGCCTCCAGGGGCCGAATCGAAAAACTGTTTTTT. This translates into CASRGRIEKLFF. Looking up the rest from reference TRBV28 and TRBJ1-4 gives the full variable domain: DVKVTQSSRYLVKRTGEKVFLECVQDMDHENMFWYRQDPGLGLRLIYFSYDVKMKEKGDIPEGYSVSREKKERFSLILESASTNQTSMYLCASRGRIEKLFFGSGTQLSVL.

The CDR3 protein is CASSRRSLNTEAFF. The CDR3 nucleotides are TGTGCCAGCAGCCGCAGGTCCCTGAACACTGAAGCTTTCTTT. V gene TRBV28 combines with J gene TRBJ1-1; D remains ambiguous. This CDR3 contains 14 residues. Trimming removed 6 bases from V and 0 bases from J, with 11 bases in between. Germline values: CDR1 MDHEN, CDR2 SYDVKM. The entire variable domain, with the rest obtained from reference TRBV28 and TRBJ1-1, is as follows: DVKVTQSSRYLVKRTGEKVFLECVQDMDHENMFWYRQDPGLGLRLIYFSYDVKMKEKGDIPEGYSVSREKKERFSLILESASTNQTSMYLCASSRRSLNTEAFFGQGTRLTVV.

This clone has only one observation. The chain links TRBV13 to TRBJ2-5; 7 bases agree with TRBD1. CDR3 length: 16 residues. CDR1 and CDR2 from the germline V gene are PRHDT and FYEKMQ (reference sequence). V was clipped by 4 bases and J by 2 bases; unmatched bases: 10. The DNA for the CDR3 is TGTGCCAGCAGCTCCAGGGCCGAGGGACAGCAAGAGACCCAGTACTTC. Translation: CASSSRAEGQQETQYF.

The chain links TRBV5-1 to TRBJ1-1, with D maybe TRBD1 (6 bases). The CDR3 totals 14 residues. Trimming left V 3 bases short and J 5 bases short, with 14 bases between. Germline V lookup: CDR1 SGHRS, CDR2 YFSETQ. In DNA, the CDR3 is TGCGCCAGCAGCTCCCAGGGGAGGGGTACTGAAGCTTTCTTT. Protein product: CASSSQGRGTEAFF.

The J gene is TRBJ1-2, the V gene TRBV7-8, with D possibly being TRBD1 (6 bases). Germline CDR1 SGHVS, CDR2 FQNEAQ. The CDR3 has 17 residues. Trimming shortened V by 1 base and J by 1 base, and 16 bases separated the two germline ends. The DNA of the CDR3 is TGTGCCAGCAGCTTAGTACGGGGAGGGGGGATTAACTATGGCTACACCTTC. This encodes CASSLVRGGGINYGYTF.

The chain couples TRBV25-1 to TRBJ2-1; D is unclear. Trimming shortened V by 4 bases and J by 3 bases, and 10 bases separated the two germline ends. This CDR3 comprises 14 residues. Germline V CDR1 and CDR2: MGHDK, SYGVNS. CDR3 in DNA: TGTGCCAGCAGTGGATCGAATTACTACAATGAGCAGTTCTTC. Its translation: CASSGSNYYNEQFF.

The gene calls are TRBV11-1 and TRBJ2-2, with 8 nucleotides matching TRBD1. This CDR3 spans 16 amino acids. Germline CDR1 and CDR2: SGHAT and FQDESV (reference sequence). With 4 bases clipped from V and 2 bases from J, the junction kept 6 bases outside the gene matches. The CDR3 DNA sequence: TGTGCCAGCAGCTCCCGACAGGGGCTAAACACCGGGGAGCTGTTTTTT. Its translation: CASSSRQGLNTGELFF.

The chain has TRBV9 and TRBJ2-7, with 13 nucleotides matching TRBD2. CDR3 length equals 16 residues. From germline, CDR1 is SGDLS and CDR2 YYNGEE. The V and J ends lost 3 bases and 5 bases, in that order; junction bases with no gene match: 8. The CDR3 loop reads CASSGPGLAGRDEQYF. The CDR3 nucleotides read TGTGCCAGCAGCGGTCCGGGACTAGCGGGAAGGGACGAGCAGTACTTC.

The rearrangement uses TRBV11-2 and TRBJ1-3; maybe TRBD1 (6 bases). The CDR3 is 14 amino acids. Germline CDR1 is SGHAT and CDR2 is FQNNGV. V was cut by 3 bases and J by 8 bases, with 14 bases left in between. The CDR3: CASSFNRVRDTIYF. The CDR3 nucleotides read TGTGCCAGCAGCTTCAACAGGGTTCGAGACACCATATATTTT.

The CDR3 DNA sequence: TGTGCCAGCACTCGACAGGGGTTTGAGCAGTTCTTC. The encoded protein is CASTRQGFEQFF. V gene TRBV28 combines with J gene TRBJ2-1, with 8 positions matching TRBD1. Germline V CDR1 and CDR2: MDHEN, SYDVKM. Losses at the gene ends were 7 bases for V and 9 bases for J; bases not matched to a gene: 5. There are 12 residues in the CDR3.

This clone has just one count. The chain links TRBV9 to TRBJ2-1; 8 bases align to TRBD2. The CDR3 is made up of 16 amino acids. Germline CDR1 reads SGDLS; CDR2 reads YYNGEE. Unmatched junction bases numbered 9, after V lost 5 bases and J lost 2 bases. CDR3 in DNA: TGTGCCAGCAGTGCCCATCTAGCGGGTGCCTACAATGAGCAGTTCTTC. Protein sequence: CASSAHLAGAYNEQFF.

This clone was picked up one time. The V gene is TRBV29-1, the J gene TRBJ2-1, with D tentatively TRBD2 (6 bases). V was trimmed by 7 bases and J by 5 bases, leaving 21 bases between them. This CDR3 region has 15 residues. Germline V gene sequence: CDR1 SQVTM, CDR2 ANQGSEA. In nucleotides, the CDR3 is TGCAGCGCCCCACCGGAGGGGCTAGACAACAATGAGCAGTTCTTC. Its translation is CSAPPEGLDNNEQFF.

This chain uses TRBV5-6 with TRBJ2-7, with TRBD1 matching 7 bases. Looked up from germline, CDR1 is SGHDT and CDR2 is YYEEEE. Trimming cost V 6 bases and J 7 bases; bases outside gene matches: 13. The CDR3 extends over 14 amino acids. In DNA form, the CDR3 reads TGTGCCAGCACCCCATACAGGGGAATGAGGGAGCAGTACTTC. This encodes CASTPYRGMREQYF.

In the case of this clone: This sample includes further DNA sequences coding for the same CDR3. CDR3 nucleotide sequence: TGTGCCAGCAGTTCACAGGGCTACGAGCAGTACTTC. Residues: CASSSQGYEQYF. V and J are TRBV12-3 or TRBV12-4 and TRBJ2-7; tentatively, D is TRBD1 (6 bases). This CDR3 contains 12 residues. V gave up 4 bases and J gave up 3 bases, with 7 bases separating them.

The chain uses TRBV2 and TRBJ2-3; a weak D match, TRBD2 (5 bases). The CDR3 sequence is 11 residues long. Deletions cut 10 bases from V and 6 bases from J, with 11 bases between. Germline lookup yields CDR1 SNHLY and CDR2 FYNNEI. The CDR3, as DNA: TGTGCCACGCATAGGAGGGATACGCAGTATTTT. This encodes CATHRRDTQYF. Using reference TRBV2 and TRBJ2-3 for the parts outside the CDR3, the full variable domain is EPEVTQTPSHQVTQMGQEVILRCVPISNHLYFYWYRQILGQKVEFLVSFYNNEISEKSEIFDDQFSVERPDGSNFTLKIRSTKLEDSAMYFCATHRRDTQYFGPGTRLTVL.